This T cell receptor (beta chain) was retrieved from a study of molecular identifiers for immune sequencing clone quantification (dated by TCRdb to between 2017 and 2018). Regarding the research as a whole: For a replicate experiment, RNA from roughly 18,000 or 92,000 naive CD8 T cells was divided into five aliquots, and four of the five aliquots were sequenced. This methods study used CD8 T cells to benchmark TCR RNA copy counting and molecular-identifier clustering-based TCR repertoire sequencing (MIDCIRS).

The CDR3 goes from the cysteine to the phenylalanine over 13 residues. The CDR3 DNA has 39 bases and is translated from base 1. In the germline V gene (reference sequence), CDR1 corresponds to SEHNR and CDR2 to FQNEAQ. V and J are truncated by 6 bases and 7 bases respectively, leaving an intervening sequence of 13 bases. Library preparation used PCR. This sample was sequenced with an Illumina HiSeq 4000. Bulk TCR libraries were prepared as previously described, using TCR primers listed in Table S5. Purification of total RNA was performed with the Qiagen AllPrep DNA/RNA kit. Before analysis, reads from multiple sequencing runs of one library were combined. The original pipeline was this. Only reads with exact TCR constant sequence were kept, trimmed to 150 nt, and grouped by their 12-nt molecular barcodes. Reads in each barcode group were sub-clustered using a 15% Levenshtein threshold, and a quality-weighted consensus sequence was built for each RNA molecule. Non-functional sequences were excluded, and lower-count sequences lying one edit away from another sequence were also excluded. Based on a fit of two negative binomial distributions, barcode sub-clusters having less than 20% of the maximum read count were discarded. TCRdb reprocessing: public reads trimmed at Q25 with fastp, clones called with MiXCR, in-frame beta chains kept. CDR3 protein duplicates are merged, each entry listing the most common genes and DNA. TCRdb, not the authors, supplied the V and J calls. This sample comprises around 480,000 distinct CDR3 sequences, about 20% of them detected only once. Roughly 0.81% of the sample lies in the top ten.

Naive CD8 T cell libraries were made from around 18,000 to 910,000 sorted cells using 10%, 30% or 50% of purified RNA. On a BD FACSAria II, naive CD8 T cells were FACS-sorted as CD8+CD4-CCR7+CD45RA+ and collected into RLT Plus buffer. Detection sensitivity was tested by spiking Jurkat RNA equal to fewer than twelve TCR copies' worth into samples containing 20,000-1,000,000 naive CD8 T cells. CD8 T cells were enriched using RosetteSep CD8+ T Cell Enrichment Cocktail and Ficoll-Paque, and the enriched cells then underwent ACK red cell lysis. Summary of the overall study and its limitations: Spiked-in Jurkat TCR RNA equal to a single cell's worth was reported to be detectable even within 1,100,000 naive CD8 T cells. About 3 recovered TCR RNA copies per cell were obtained by modeling, versus about 9 by digital PCR, implying a capture efficiency of 30% to 35%. The naive libraries included spiked-in Jurkat TCR RNA (about ten copies' worth), and this RNA is not part of the donor repertoire. In CMV-specific effector cells, over 99% of molecules were held by clones above 20 RNA copies, whereas under 1% of molecules were held by such clones in naive cells. When barcode sub-clustering was left out, chimeric consensus sequences inflated TCR diversity, with chimeras reaching as high as 47%. Highly expanded clone sizes could be underestimated because identical TCR molecules may share a barcode.

This clonotype was observed at least ten times. What this receptor recognizes is not known. Base-call qualities are not available, and no considerably larger clone is one nucleotide away. In this chain, TRBV7-9 is recombined with TRBJ1-5; no confident D gene assignment can be made. Sequenced material: naive CD8+ T cells from blood, with Jurkat cell RNA spiked in. This sample's cell subset or site label indicates: FACS-sorted CD8+CD4-CCR7+CD45RA+ naive T cells. This sequence was found in a human donor in good health. Some libraries in this study had Jurkat cell RNA spiked in. CDR3 loop: CASSSNSGQPQHF. Here is the DNA: TGTGCCAGCAGTTCCAACAGTGGGCAGCCCCAGCATTTT.